This T cell receptor beta chain is from a study of shared clonotypes between healthy human individuals. As for this clone: Its specificity is unknown.

Study observations and caveats: Clonotype sharing across donors was expected to vary with sequencing depth. Only blood underwent sampling, and tissue repertoires likely differ.

Produced via immunoSEQ multiplex PCR; TCRdb's table is partial and in-frame only. The table shows about 490,000 clones, with approximately 80% occurring only once. Adult donors, all healthy and HIV-negative, had no recent acute infections or vaccinations. The length of the CDR3 is 14 residues. The germline gives CDR1 LNHDA, CDR2 SQIVND (reference sequence). The trim removed 4 bases at V and 7 bases at J, leaving 4 bases unmatched. The sample consisted of PBMCs. The chain has TRBV19 and TRBJ2-2, with 9 bases identical to TRBD1. This clonotype originated in a middle-aged woman in good health. Some clones in this sample may be carry-over from other donors' samples. CDR3 amino acids: CASSRQGVSGELFF. DNA for the CDR3: TGTGCCAGTAGTAGACAGGGGGTTAGCGGGGAGCTGTTTTTT.